Sequencing of this T cell receptor beta chain was carried out in a study of shared clonotypes between healthy human individuals (TCRdb year 2020). For context, the study as a whole: A couple of women and a few men aged 18 to 49 years were included in the cohort. Per donor, leukapheresis produced somewhere between about 0.94 and 9 billion PBMCs. To estimate repertoire size and how much clonotype sharing occurs between individuals, the study deeply sequenced the blood TCR repertoires of five or six healthy adults. For each donor, three plates each were used for CD4 naive and CD4 memory, two plates were used for CD8 naive, and one plate was used for CD8 memory. To increase sequencing depth and limit assay-specific biases, TCR repertoire library preparation and sequencing were carried out by different laboratories using diverse techniques. Overall results and qualifications from the work: Naive subsets generally had larger estimated clonotype richness than memory subsets did. Incomplete sequencing was indicated by rarefaction of sorted-subset datasets, despite the large sequencing depth. Based on pairwise subsampling, the degree of clonotype sharing among donors was expected to be affected by sequencing depth. When a few donors were compared, the shared fraction of clonotypes was around 5% for naive CD4, over 3% for naive CD8, 2.3% for memory CD4, and around 0.4% for memory CD8. Sampling was restricted to blood, and TCR repertoires in tissues likely differ from the TCR repertoires found in blood. The small number of donors limited the genetic and exposure-history diversity represented. Clonotypes shared by all four sorted-subset donors showed higher generation probabilities than non-shared clonotypes.

A distance of 12 bases separates the germline ends of V and J, which lose 4 bases and 2 bases respectively. Including cysteine and phenylalanine, the CDR3 has 15 amino acids. Only the CDR3 DNA is retained, 45 bases long and in frame from the first base. CDR1 and CDR2, per the germline V gene, are MDHEN and SYDVKM. Details on this clone: The antigen it binds to is not known. Per-nucleotide qualities are absent, and no much larger clonotype sits a single base away.

The donors were healthy, HIV-negative adults who had no recently reported acute infections or vaccinations. Every donor was a Caucasian adult living in Nashville, Tennessee, USA. CD4+ T cells were enriched by magnetic negative selection; naive cells were then positively selected on CD45RA, and the negative fraction formed the memory subset. After blood collection by leukapheresis, PBMCs were isolated using Ficoll-Histopaque density gradient centrifugation and then cryopreserved in the vapor phase of liquid nitrogen. Analytical flow cytometry was used to check the purity and quantity of each magnetically sorted T cell population. From each sorted fraction, genomic DNA was isolated and quantified by UV absorbance on a Nanodrop 2000c. Using the deep immunoSEQ assay, multiplex PCR amplified TCR CDR3 regions from genomic DNA. Extracted genomic DNA from each cell subset was spread evenly across all wells of several immunoSEQ 96-well plates, with each plate serving as a replicate. Each replicate PCR for sorted subsets received roughly 0.2 ug genomic DNA, equal to tens of thousands of T cell genomes. Purified libraries were quantified with a Qubit 3.0 fluorometer, sized on a Bioanalyzer 2100, and re-quantified with the KAPA Library Quantification kit. A separate single-read 150-cycle Illumina NextSeq 550 flow cell was used to sequence each immunoSEQ 96-well plate. For the original study's pipeline: Because the immunoSEQ output held only junctional sequences and lacked quality scores, the filtering could not match the filtering applied to full-length reads. Sequences were annotated with PyIR, a Python wrapper for IgBLAST v1.9, and V/J genes and CDR3 were assigned using IMGT germline references. Reads were removed for weak V/J assignments (E-value above 1e-6), missing CDR3, stop codons, out-of-frame junctions, or ambiguous translated residues. A V3J clonotype was defined by an identical inferred V gene, J gene, and CDR3 amino acid sequence. Percentage overlap between repertoires was calculated by dividing the number of shared unique clonotypes by the size of the smaller repertoire. Repertoire richness was assessed with RTK rarefaction, the Chao1 estimator, and Recon v2.1 estimates of unobserved clonotypes. For all TCRbeta clonotypes obtained by the gDNA method from a few donors, generation probabilities were computed with OLGA. The source is immuneACCESS, and TCRdb retained only in-frame sequences with V and J called. Part of the clones is not carried over; for the studies checked, unresolved V genes explain less than half of this, and the remainder is unexplained. V and J calls and clone size come straight from that table; D and trimming were deduced from the DNA. The sample contains 600,000 to 750,000 clones, approximately 75% of them found a single time. The biggest ten clones account for 1.8% of the sample.

This receptor was obtained from a woman under 40 in good health. In this chain, TRBV28 is recombined with TRBJ1-3, and the D gene may be TRBD1, 6 bases matching. The specimen was memory CD4+ T cells sorted from blood. Sample cell subset or site, as interpreted from the label and publication: CD45RA-negative fraction. The nucleotides are TGTGCCAGCAGTTCATCACAGGGAGCTGGAAACACCATATATTTT. This translates into CASSSSQGAGNTIYF.